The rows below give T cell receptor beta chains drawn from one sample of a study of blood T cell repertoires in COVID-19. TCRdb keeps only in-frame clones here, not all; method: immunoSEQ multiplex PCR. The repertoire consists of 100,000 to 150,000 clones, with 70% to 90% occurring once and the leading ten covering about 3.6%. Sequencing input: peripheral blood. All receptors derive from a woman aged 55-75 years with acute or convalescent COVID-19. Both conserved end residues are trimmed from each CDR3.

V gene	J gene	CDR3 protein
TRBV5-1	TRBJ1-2	ASSPTPTDRGNGYT
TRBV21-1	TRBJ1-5	ASTKGQAQH
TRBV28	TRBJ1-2	ASSLSYGYT
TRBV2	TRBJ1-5	ASRVQGAGNQPQH
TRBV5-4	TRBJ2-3	ASTRTGVTDTQY
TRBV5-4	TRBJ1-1	ASSLQNRVGDTEAF
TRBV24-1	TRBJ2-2	ATSQPPAGELF
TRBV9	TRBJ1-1	ASSEAPGGRTEAF
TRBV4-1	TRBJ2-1	ASSQEGGIGEQF
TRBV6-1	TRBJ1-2	ATERGLSDYGYT
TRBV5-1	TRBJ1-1	ASSSLAEAF
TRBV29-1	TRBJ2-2	SVLGGANTGELF
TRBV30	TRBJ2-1	AWSEDRLTEQF
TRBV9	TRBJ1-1	ASSVVGRGPGNTEAF
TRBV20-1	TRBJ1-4	SASMGQNNEKLF
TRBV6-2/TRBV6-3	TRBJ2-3	ASSPSGRGYGTDTQY
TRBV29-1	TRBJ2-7	SVVQGTYEQY
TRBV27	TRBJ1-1	ASSSGIMNTEAF
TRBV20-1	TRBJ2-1	SASGGRNEQF
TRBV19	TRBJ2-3	ASSIEGTASTDTQY
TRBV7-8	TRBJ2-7	ASSLGQSTGRGSYEQY
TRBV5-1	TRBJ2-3	ASSLFLTTDTQY
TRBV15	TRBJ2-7	ATSRGLAGGQQY
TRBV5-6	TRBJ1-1	ASSRNRQNTEAF
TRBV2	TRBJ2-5	ASSVGGWGETQY
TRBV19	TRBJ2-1	ASSLGMGRSYNEQF
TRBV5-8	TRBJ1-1	ASSLYRLVEAF
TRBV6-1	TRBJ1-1	ASSENFRGFRGLNTEAF
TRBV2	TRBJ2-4	ASMGLGGVKY
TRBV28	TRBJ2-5	ASSLSTGAETQY
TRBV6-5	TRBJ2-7	ALRGQGGEQY
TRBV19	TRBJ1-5	ASSTDRLQPQH
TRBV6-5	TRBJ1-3	ASEGSGNTIY
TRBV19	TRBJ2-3	ASSKSLAGDEDTQY
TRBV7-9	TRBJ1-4	ASSLRGRDEKLF
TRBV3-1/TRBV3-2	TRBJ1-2	ASSQEARLYGYT
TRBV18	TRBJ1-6	ASSPQGGSNSPLH
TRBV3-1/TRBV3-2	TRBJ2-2	ASSLGLAPGELF
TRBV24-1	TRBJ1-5	ATSDLTGQGNQPQH
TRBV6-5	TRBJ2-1	ASSYSRVYNEQF
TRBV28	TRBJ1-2	ASSSPGTANYGYT
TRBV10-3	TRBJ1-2	AISTGSEGGYT
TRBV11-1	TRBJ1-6	ASSLQGTNSPLH
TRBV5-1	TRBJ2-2	ASSLDGGPGELF
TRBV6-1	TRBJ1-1	ASSEVPVEAF
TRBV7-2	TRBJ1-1	ASSLVLGKGAEAF
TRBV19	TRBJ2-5	ASSTTGTGSETQY
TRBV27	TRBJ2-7	ASSLSTRSSSYEQY
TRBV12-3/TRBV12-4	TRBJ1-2	ASSPGTVRSYT
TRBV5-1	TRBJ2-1	ASSLRTSGSNEQF
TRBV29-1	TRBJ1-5	SVARGVDQPQH
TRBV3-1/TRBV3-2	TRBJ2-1	ASSSDFYNEQF
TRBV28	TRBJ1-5	ASRWTTDQPQH
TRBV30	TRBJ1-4	AWSGQVGEKLF
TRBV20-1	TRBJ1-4	SAFRSGRLF
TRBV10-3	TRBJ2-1	AISSRASGREGNEQF
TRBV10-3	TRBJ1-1	AIGKEAVNTEAF
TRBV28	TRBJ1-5	AAGWKGNQPQH
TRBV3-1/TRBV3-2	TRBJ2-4	ASSQDRTRRD
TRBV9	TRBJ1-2	ASSASQGGGYT